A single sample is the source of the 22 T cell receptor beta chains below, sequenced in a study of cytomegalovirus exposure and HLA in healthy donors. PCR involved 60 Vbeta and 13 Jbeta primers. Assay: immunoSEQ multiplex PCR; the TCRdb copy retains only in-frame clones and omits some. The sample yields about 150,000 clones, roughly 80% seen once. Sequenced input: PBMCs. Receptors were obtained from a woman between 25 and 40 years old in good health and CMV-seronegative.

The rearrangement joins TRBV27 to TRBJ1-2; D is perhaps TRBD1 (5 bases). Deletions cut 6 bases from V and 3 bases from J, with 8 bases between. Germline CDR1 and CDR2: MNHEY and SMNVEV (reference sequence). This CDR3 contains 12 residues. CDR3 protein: CASRDIDYGYTF. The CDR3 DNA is TGTGCCAGCAGGGACATCGACTATGGCTACACCTTC.

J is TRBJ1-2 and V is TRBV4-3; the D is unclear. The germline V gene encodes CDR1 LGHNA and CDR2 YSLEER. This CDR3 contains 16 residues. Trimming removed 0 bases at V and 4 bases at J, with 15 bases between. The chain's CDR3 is CASSQDWRSSLYGYTF. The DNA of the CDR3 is TGCGCCAGCAGCCAAGATTGGCGGTCGTCCCTCTATGGCTACACCTTC.

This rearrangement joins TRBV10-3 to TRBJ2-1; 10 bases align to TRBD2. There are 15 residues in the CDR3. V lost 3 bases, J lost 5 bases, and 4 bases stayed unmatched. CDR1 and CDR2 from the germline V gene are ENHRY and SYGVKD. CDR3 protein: CAISERAGGDNEQFF. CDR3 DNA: TGTGCCATCAGTGAACGAGCGGGGGGGGACAATGAGCAGTTCTTC.

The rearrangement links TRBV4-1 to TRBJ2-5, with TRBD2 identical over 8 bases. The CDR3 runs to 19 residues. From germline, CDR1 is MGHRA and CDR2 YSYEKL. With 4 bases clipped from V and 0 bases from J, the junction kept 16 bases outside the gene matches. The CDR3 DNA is TGCGCCAGCAGCCCAGAGGGGAGCGGGGGTGAAAGGGACCAAGAGACCCAGTACTTC. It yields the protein CASSPEGSGGERDQETQYF.

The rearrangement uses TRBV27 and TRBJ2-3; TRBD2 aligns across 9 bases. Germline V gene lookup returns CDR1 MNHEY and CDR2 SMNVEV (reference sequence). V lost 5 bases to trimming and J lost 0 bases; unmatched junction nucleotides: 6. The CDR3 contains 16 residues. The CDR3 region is CASSPYSGGSTDTQYF. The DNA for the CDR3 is TGTGCCAGCAGTCCCTATAGCGGGGGAAGCACAGATACGCAGTATTTT.

The chain's CDR3 is CASSEGSVSGNTIYF. The CDR3 region has the DNA TGTGCCAGCAGTGAAGGTAGTGTCTCTGGAAACACCATATATTTT. V usage is TRBV6-1 and J usage is TRBJ1-3; D remains ambiguous. CDR3 size: 15 residues. V was pared by 1 base and J by 0 bases, with 7 bases between. Germline V lookup: CDR1 MNHNS, CDR2 SASEGT.

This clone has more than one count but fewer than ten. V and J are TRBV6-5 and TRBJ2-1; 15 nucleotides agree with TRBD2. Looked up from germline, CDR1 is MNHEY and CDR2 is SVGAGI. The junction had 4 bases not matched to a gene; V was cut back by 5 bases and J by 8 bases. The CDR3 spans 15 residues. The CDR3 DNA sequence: TGTGCCAGCAGTCCGGGACTAGCGGGGGGACATGAGCAGTTCTTC. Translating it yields CASSPGLAGGHEQFF.

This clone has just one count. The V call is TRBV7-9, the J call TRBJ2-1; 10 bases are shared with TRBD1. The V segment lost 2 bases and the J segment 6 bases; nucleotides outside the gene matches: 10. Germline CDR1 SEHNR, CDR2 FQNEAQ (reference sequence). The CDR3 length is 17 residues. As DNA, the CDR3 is TGTGCCAGCAGCTTACTTTATGCCCGGACAGGGGGCAATGAGCAGTTCTTC. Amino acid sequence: CASSLLYARTGGNEQFF.

The CDR3 DNA reads as TGTGCCAGCAGAGAACCCCCAGGTCCAACTAATGAAAAACTGTTTTTT. This encodes CASREPPGPTNEKLFF. V is TRBV2 and J is TRBJ1-4, with D unclear. Germline CDR1 SNHLY, CDR2 FYNNEI. The CDR3 contains 16 residues. Deletions cut 6 bases from V and 0 bases from J, with 14 bases between.

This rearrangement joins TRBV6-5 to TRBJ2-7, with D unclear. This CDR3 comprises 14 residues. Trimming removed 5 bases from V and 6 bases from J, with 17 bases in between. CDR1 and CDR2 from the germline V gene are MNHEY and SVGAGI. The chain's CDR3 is CASSDRVEQREQYF. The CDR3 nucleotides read TGTGCCAGCAGTGACCGGGTGGAGCAACGCGAGCAGTACTTC.

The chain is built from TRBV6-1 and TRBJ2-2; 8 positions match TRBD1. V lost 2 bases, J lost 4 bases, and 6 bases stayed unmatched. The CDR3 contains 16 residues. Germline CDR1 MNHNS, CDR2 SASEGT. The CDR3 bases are TGTGCCAGCAGTGAAACCAGGGGGCTGGGCACCGGGGAGCTGTTTTTT. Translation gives CASSETRGLGTGELFF.

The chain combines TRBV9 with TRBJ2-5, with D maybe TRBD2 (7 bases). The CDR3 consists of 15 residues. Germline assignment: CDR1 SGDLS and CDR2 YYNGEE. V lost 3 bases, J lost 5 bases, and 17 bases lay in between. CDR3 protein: CASSASISGGETQYF. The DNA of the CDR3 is TGTGCCAGCAGCGCCTCTATCTCGGGGGGCGAGACCCAGTACTTC.

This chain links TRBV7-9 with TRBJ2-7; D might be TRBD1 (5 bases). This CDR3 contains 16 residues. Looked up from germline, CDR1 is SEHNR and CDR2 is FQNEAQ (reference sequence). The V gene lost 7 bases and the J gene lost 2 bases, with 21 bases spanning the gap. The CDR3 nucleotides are TGTGCCAGCATTTCCTTCCAGGGTAGGGCCCCCTACGAGCAGTACTTC. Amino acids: CASISFQGRAPYEQYF.

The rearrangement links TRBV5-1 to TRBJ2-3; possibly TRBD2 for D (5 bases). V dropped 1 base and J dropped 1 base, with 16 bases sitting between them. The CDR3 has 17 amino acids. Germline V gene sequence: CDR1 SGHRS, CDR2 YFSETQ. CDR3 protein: CASSLRGSPRGTDTQYF. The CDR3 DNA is TGCGCCAGCAGCTTGCGCGGGTCCCCACGGGGCACAGATACGCAGTATTTT.

CDR3 in amino acids: CASSATGTGELFF. DNA for the CDR3: TGTGCCAGCAGCGCAACAGGTACCGGGGAGCTGTTTTTT. V gene TRBV7-3 combines with J gene TRBJ2-2; maybe TRBD1 (5 bases). This CDR3 is 13 amino acids long. Germline values: CDR1 SGHTA, CDR2 FQGTGA. Trimming pared 5 bases from V and 5 bases from J, leaving 9 bases between. The full variable domain, in which reference TRBV7-3 and TRBJ2-2 provide the parts outside the CDR3, is GAGVSQTPSNKVTEKGKYVELRCDPISGHTALYWYRQSLGQGPEFLIYFQGTGAADDSGLPNDRFFAVRPEGSVSTLKIQRTERGDSAVYLCASSATGTGELFFGEGSRLTVL.

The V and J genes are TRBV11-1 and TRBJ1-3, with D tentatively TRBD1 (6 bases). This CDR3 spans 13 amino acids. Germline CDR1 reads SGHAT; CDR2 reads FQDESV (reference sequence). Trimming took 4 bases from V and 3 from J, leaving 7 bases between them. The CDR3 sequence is CASSSDSGNTIYF. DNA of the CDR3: TGTGCCAGCAGCTCGGACAGTGGAAACACCATATATTTT.

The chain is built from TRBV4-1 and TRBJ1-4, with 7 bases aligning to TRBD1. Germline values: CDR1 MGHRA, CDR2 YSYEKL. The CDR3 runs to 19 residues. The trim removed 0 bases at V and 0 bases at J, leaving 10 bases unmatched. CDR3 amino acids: CASSQEPGGFGATNEKLFF. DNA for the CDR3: TGCGCCAGCAGCCAAGAGCCAGGGGGGTTCGGGGCAACTAATGAAAAACTGTTTTTT.

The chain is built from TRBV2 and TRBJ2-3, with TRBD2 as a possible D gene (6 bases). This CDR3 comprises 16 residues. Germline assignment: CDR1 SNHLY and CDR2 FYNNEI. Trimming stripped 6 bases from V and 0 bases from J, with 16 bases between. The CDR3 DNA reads TGTGCCAGCAGCGAATTTTCAGGGACTAGCACAGATACGCAGTATTTT. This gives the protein CASSEFSGTSTDTQYF.

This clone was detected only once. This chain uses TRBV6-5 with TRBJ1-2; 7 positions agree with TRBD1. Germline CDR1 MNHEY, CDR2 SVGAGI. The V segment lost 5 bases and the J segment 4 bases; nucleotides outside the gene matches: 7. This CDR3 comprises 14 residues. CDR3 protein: CASSPTGIVYGYTF. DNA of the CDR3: TGTGCCAGCAGTCCGACAGGGATAGTCTATGGCTACACCTTC.

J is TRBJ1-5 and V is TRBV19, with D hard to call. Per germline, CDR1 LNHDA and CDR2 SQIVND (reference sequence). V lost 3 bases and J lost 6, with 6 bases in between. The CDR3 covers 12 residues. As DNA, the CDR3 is TGTGCCAGTAGTATCGGCGGTCAGCCCCAGCATTTT. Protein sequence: CASSIGGQPQHF.

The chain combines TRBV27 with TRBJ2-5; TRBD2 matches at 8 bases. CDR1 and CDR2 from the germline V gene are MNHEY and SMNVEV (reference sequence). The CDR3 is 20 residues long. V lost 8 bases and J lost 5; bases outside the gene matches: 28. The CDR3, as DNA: TGTGCCAGCCCCCAAGAGGAGCGGGAGAGAAGGGGGGTTGCAACGGAGACCCAGTACTTC. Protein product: CASPQEERERRGVATETQYF.

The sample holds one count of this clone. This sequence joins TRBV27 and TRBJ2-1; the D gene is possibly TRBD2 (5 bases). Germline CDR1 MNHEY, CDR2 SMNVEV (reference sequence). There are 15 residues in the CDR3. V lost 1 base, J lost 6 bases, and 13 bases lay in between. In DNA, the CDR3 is TGTGCCAGCAGTTTATGGGCTAGCCCCTCCAATGAGCAGTTCTTC. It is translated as CASSLWASPSNEQFF.